These T cell receptor beta chains were read from a single sample in a study of blood T cells in healthy people across ages. TCRdb re-called the 5' RACE reads with MiXCR, one entry per CDR3 protein. The top ten clones hold 3% to 4.5% of a sample with some 560,000 distinct CDR3 sequences, around 27% of them seen once. These sequences were also reported in another study, on T cells of mothers and their children.

What was sequenced was blood. The origin of the receptors is a boy aged 2-15 years in good health. Each CDR3 is given with its conserved first and last residue. The D gene is left open where the match is weak. Expanded clones get a size class; other rows say once, few or many, or leave the size out.

d_gene	j_gene	abundance	v_gene	CDR3nt	CDR3aa
NA	TRBJ1-6	few	TRBV6-1	TGTGCCAGCAGTGTGATCCCCCGGGCCGCGAATTCACCCCTCCACTTT	CASSVIPRAANSPLHF
NA	TRBJ2-4	NA	TRBV10-3	TGTGCCATCAGTGACCCTGGAGGAGCCAAAAACATTCAGTACTTC	CAISDPGGAKNIQYF
TRBD1	TRBJ2-7	few	TRBV20-1	TGCAGTGCTACCAGGACAGGGACCGGCGAGCAGTACTTC	CSATRTGTGEQYF
NA	TRBJ2-7	few	TRBV21-1	TGTGCCAGCAGCAAAGTGTTCCCGCGGGACAGGCTTTTCTACGAGCAGTACTTC	CASSKVFPRDRLFYEQYF
TRBD2	TRBJ2-7	few	TRBV12-3/TRBV12-4	TGTGCCAGCAGTCGACTAGCGGGAGGAGAGTACGAGCAGTACTTC	CASSRLAGGEYEQYF
NA	TRBJ1-2	NA	TRBV7-2	TGTGCCAGCAGCTTACCTCCAGGGGTTCCTAACTATGGCTACACCTTC	CASSLPPGVPNYGYTF
TRBD1	TRBJ1-1	few	TRBV29-1	TGCAGCGTCGCGGGACAGGGAACAATTGGACGTATGAACACTGAAGCTTTCTTT	CSVAGQGTIGRMNTEAFF
NA	TRBJ2-5	few	TRBV7-9	TGTGCCAGCAGCAATACAGGGGAGACCCAGTACTTC	CASSNTGETQYF
NA	TRBJ2-1	NA	TRBV20-1	TGCAGTGCTAGAACTGCGGCGGGAGGACAGGGATTATACAATGAGCAGTTCTTC	CSARTAAGGQGLYNEQFF
NA	TRBJ2-7	few	TRBV27	TGTGCCAGCAGTTTACGGTTCTCCTACGAGCAGTACTTC	CASSLRFSYEQYF
NA	TRBJ1-1	NA	TRBV20-1	TGCAGTGCCCGCTTTGAGCCTGAAGCTTTCTTT	CSARFEPEAFF
NA	TRBJ2-5	NA	TRBV7-6	TGTGCCAGCTTAGGGCAGGGACCACAGCAGTACTTC	CASLGQGPQQYF
NA	TRBJ1-2	few	TRBV27	TGTGCCAGCAGTCCCTACCTTACTACAGGGAACTATGGCTACACCTTC	CASSPYLTTGNYGYTF
NA	TRBJ2-7	NA	TRBV5-1	TGCGCCAGCAGCTTGGAACCAACCAGCTCCTACGAGCAGTACTTC	CASSLEPTSSYEQYF
NA	TRBJ2-1	NA	TRBV12-3/TRBV12-4	TGTGCCAACGGAGGAAGCTCCTACAATGAGCAGTTCTTC	CANGGSSYNEQFF
NA	TRBJ1-1	few	TRBV10-1	TGCGCCAGCAGGGACGGCACGAACACTGAAGCTTTCTTT	CASRDGTNTEAFF
TRBD1	TRBJ1-1	NA	TRBV5-5	TGTGCCAGCAGCTTGTTGGGACAGAAGGCTTTCTTT	CASSLLGQKAFF
TRBD2	TRBJ2-5	few	TRBV20-1	TGCAGTGCTAGAGATCCAGCGGGAGGGAGTGGGGAGACCCAGTACTTC	CSARDPAGGSGETQYF
TRBD1	TRBJ2-7	NA	TRBV27	TGTGCCAGCCGACTGACAGGGGGTTACGAGCAGTACTTC	CASRLTGGYEQYF
NA	TRBJ2-1	NA	TRBV19	TGTGCCTCCACCTTTGCGGGGCCCCACAATGAGCAGTTCTTC	CASTFAGPHNEQFF
NA	TRBJ2-3	NA	TRBV7-8	TGTGCCAGCAGCTTAGTGGGCGAGGGCACAGATACGCAGTATTTT	CASSLVGEGTDTQYF
TRBD2	TRBJ2-1	few	TRBV12-3/TRBV12-4	TGTGCCAGCTTGGGCGGGGGGGCCAAGATGAATGAGCAGTTCTTC	CASLGGGAKMNEQFF
TRBD2	TRBJ2-2	few	TRBV10-3	TGTGCCATCAGTGGGACTGACGGGAGGGGGGAGCTGTTTTTT	CAISGTDGRGELFF
TRBD1	TRBJ2-1	NA	TRBV7-9	TGTGCCAGCAGCGGGCCCCGACAGGGAGTGTCCTACAATGAGCAGTTCTTC	CASSGPRQGVSYNEQFF
NA	TRBJ2-3	few	TRBV6-5	TGTGCCAGCAGTTTCTCGGGACTCGGCACAGATACGCAGTATTTT	CASSFSGLGTDTQYF
NA	TRBJ2-5	NA	TRBV28	TGTGCCAGCAGTCCTCCGGGGGGCAGGGGCTTCGAGACCCAGTACTTC	CASSPPGGRGFETQYF
TRBD1	TRBJ2-5	NA	TRBV2	TGTGCCAGCCAAGGACAGGGGATGTGGGAGACCCAGTACTTC	CASQGQGMWETQYF
TRBD1	TRBJ2-4	NA	TRBV20-1	TGCAGTGCTAACGACAGGGGCTTAGCCAAAAACATTCAGTACTTC	CSANDRGLAKNIQYF
TRBD1	TRBJ2-2	NA	TRBV15	TGTGCCACCAGCAGATCCCCGACAGGGCGGGCCGGGGAGCTGTTTTTT	CATSRSPTGRAGELFF
NA	TRBJ2-7	few	TRBV29-1	TGCAGCGTCGTAGACGCCGGGACTCTCTACGAGCAGTACTTC	CSVVDAGTLYEQYF
TRBD1	TRBJ2-7	NA	TRBV7-2	TGTGCCAGCAGCTTCAACCGGGGGACAGGCGAGCAGTACTTC	CASSFNRGTGEQYF
TRBD2	TRBJ2-7	few	TRBV18	TGTGCCAGCTCAGAAATGGTAGCGGGGGCCAACGAGCAGTACTTC	CASSEMVAGANEQYF
NA	TRBJ1-2	few	TRBV7-2	TGTGCCAGCAGCGCGGACAGCCTTAACTATGGCTACACCTTC	CASSADSLNYGYTF
TRBD2	TRBJ2-5	NA	TRBV27	TGTGCCAGCAGCTCCGGACTAGCGGCCTACGAGCAGTGCTTC	CASSSGLAAYEQCF
NA	TRBJ2-2	NA	TRBV10-1	TGCGCCAGCCCTAGACCACACAGCACCGGGGAGCTGTTTTTT	CASPRPHSTGELFF
NA	TRBJ1-4	NA	TRBV10-3	TGTGCCGCGGCCGGGACTTCGACTAATGAAAAACTGTTTTTT	CAAAGTSTNEKLFF
NA	TRBJ2-1	few	TRBV5-1	TGCGCCAGCAGCTTGCAGTCAGGCGATGAGCAGTTCTTC	CASSLQSGDEQFF
TRBD2	TRBJ2-1	NA	TRBV6-1	TGTGCCAGCAGTCCCCTAGCGGGAGAGAGCTCCTACAATGAGCAGTTCTTC	CASSPLAGESSYNEQFF
TRBD2	TRBJ2-7	many	TRBV5-1	TGTGCCAGCAGCCTCGGGGGGGAGCAGTACTTC	CASSLGGEQYF
NA	TRBJ1-1	NA	TRBV29-1	TGCAGCGTTGAACCAGCTGAAGCTTTCTTT	CSVEPAEAFF
TRBD2	TRBJ2-3	few	TRBV7-2	TGTGCCAGCGACCTAGCGGGCCTCCCCGGGGATACGCAGTATTTT	CASDLAGLPGDTQYF
TRBD1	TRBJ1-4	few	TRBV11-2	TGTGCCAGCAGCTCTCTCTGGGACAGGGTACGGGGGGATGAAAAACTGTTTTTT	CASSSLWDRVRGDEKLFF
NA	TRBJ2-3	NA	TRBV29-1	TGCAGCGTTGAGGCGGGGTCCACAGATACGCAGTATTTT	CSVEAGSTDTQYF
NA	TRBJ2-2	few	TRBV4-3	TGCGCCAGCAGCCAAAGCTTAGACCCTTTTAACACCGGGGAGCTGTTTTTT	CASSQSLDPFNTGELFF
NA	TRBJ2-1	NA	TRBV6-2/TRBV6-3	TGTGCCAGCAGCAAAGGGCCTCAGGGCGAGCAGTTCTTC	CASSKGPQGEQFF